The 17 T cell receptor beta chains listed next were all sequenced from one sample in a study of shared T cell receptors in the human thymus. The protocol was immunoSEQ multiplex PCR, while the TCRdb copy is restricted to in-frame clones and leaves out a portion. This sample has 700,000 or so clones, with over 75% found just once. The sample was also linked to a second study, of human thymus T cells.

The sequenced sample consisted of thymocytes. The origin of the receptors is a girl in the first two years of life with a congenital heart defect.

The chain employs TRBV7-8 and TRBJ1-1; 7 nucleotides match TRBD1. Germline lookup yields CDR1 SGHVS and CDR2 FQNEAQ. The CDR3 is 14 amino acids. V was pared by 4 bases and J by 6 bases, with 8 bases of the junction left unmatched. This chain's CDR3 is CASSSGTVTPEAFF. CDR3 nucleotides: TGTGCCAGCAGCTCCGGGACAGTAACCCCTGAAGCTTTCTTT.

The chain has TRBV7-2 and TRBJ1-6, with D hard to call. V was trimmed by 5 bases and J by 7 bases, leaving 12 bases between them. Germline V gene sequence: CDR1 SGHTA, CDR2 FQGNSA. This CDR3 has 14 residues. The CDR3 DNA reads TGTGCCAGCAGCCAGGTGGGAGAAAATTCACCCCTCCACTTT. As protein: CASSQVGENSPLHF.

This chain joins TRBV7-2 and TRBJ2-3, with D perhaps TRBD2 (6 bases). Germline V gives CDR1 SGHTA, CDR2 FQGNSA. The V and J ends lost 3 bases and 6 bases respectively, with 13 bases between them. There are 14 residues in the CDR3. The CDR3 protein is CASSFWASGDTQYF. The CDR3 DNA reads TGTGCCAGCAGCTTTTGGGCCAGCGGGGATACGCAGTATTTT.

Only a few counts were recorded for this clone. The V call is TRBV6-5, the J call TRBJ1-1; D is unclear. CDR3 length: 14 residues. The V and J ends lost 5 bases and 5 bases respectively, with 15 bases between them. Germline CDR1 MNHEY, CDR2 SVGAGI. CDR3 nucleotides: TGTGCCAGCAGTAAAACGGGTCGAGGGACTGAAGCTTTCTTT. It translates to CASSKTGRGTEAFF.

The chain couples TRBV28 to TRBJ2-7, with 8 bases matching TRBD1. CDR1 and CDR2 from the germline V gene are MDHEN and SYDVKM. Losses at the gene ends were 2 bases for V and 3 bases for J; bases not matched to a gene: 9. This CDR3 has 16 residues. The CDR3 is CASSLPRTGPHYEQYF. The CDR3 DNA is TGTGCCAGCAGTTTACCCCGGACAGGGCCCCACTACGAGCAGTACTTC.

The rearrangement links TRBV20-1 to TRBJ1-2, with 8 nucleotides matching TRBD1. The CDR3 runs 11 residues. Germline CDR1 DFQATT, CDR2 SNEGSKA (reference sequence). The CDR3 here is CRADRDYGYTF. The CDR3 DNA is TGCAGAGCGGACAGGGACTATGGCTACACCTTC.

The chain carries TRBV7-4 and TRBJ1-2; TRBD1 matches at 7 bases. Losses at the gene ends were 1 base for V and 6 bases for J; bases not matched to a gene: 2. The germline gives CDR1 SGHVT, CDR2 SQSDAQ. CDR3 length: 13 amino acids. The DNA for the CDR3 is TGTGCCAGCAGCTTAGTAGGGGGCGATGGCTACACCTTC. This translates into CASSLVGGDGYTF.

The chain is built from TRBV7-2 and TRBJ2-7; D remains ambiguous. The germline gives CDR1 SGHTA, CDR2 FQGNSA. CDR3 length: 13 residues. Trimming removed 3 bases from V and 2 bases from J, with 8 bases in between. The CDR3 DNA is TGTGCCAGCAGCTTCTCACTGGCCTACGAGCAGTACTTC. Translated, it gives CASSFSLAYEQYF.

This clone was recorded only once. The chain recombines TRBV14 with TRBJ1-1, with 7 bases aligning to TRBD1. Germline lookup yields CDR1 SGHDN and CDR2 FVKESK. With V trimmed by 8 bases and J by 1 base, 10 bases remained unmatched. The CDR3 contains 15 residues. This CDR3 reads CASQKSTGRNTEAFF. The CDR3 DNA reads as TGTGCCAGCCAAAAATCGACAGGGAGGAACACTGAAGCTTTCTTT.

In its sample, this clone was seen once. The chain carries TRBV27 and TRBJ2-1; 10 nucleotides agree with TRBD2. The V gene end was trimmed by 5 bases and the J gene end by 0 bases; junction bases not matched to a gene: 7. The CDR3 is made up of 17 amino acids. The germline CDR1 and CDR2 sequences are MNHEY and SMNVEV (reference sequence). The CDR3: CASSPLERGGSYNEQFF. In DNA form, the CDR3 reads TGTGCCAGCAGTCCCCTAGAGCGGGGGGGCTCCTACAATGAGCAGTTCTTC.

The V and J genes are TRBV4-1 and TRBJ2-2; D possibly corresponds to TRBD1 (6 bases). V was trimmed by 2 bases and J by 1 base, leaving 14 bases between them. The CDR3 is made up of 17 amino acids. The germline V gene encodes CDR1 MGHRA and CDR2 YSYEKL. CDR3 in DNA: TGCGCCAGCAGCCAATTAGCTCTACAGGGGAACACCGGGGAGCTGTTTTTT. This gives the protein CASSQLALQGNTGELFF.

The chain carries TRBV27 and TRBJ2-7, with a weak D call TRBD2 (6 bases). CDR3 size: 13 residues. V lost 2 bases to trimming and J lost 5 bases, with 10 bases between them. Germline loops: CDR1 MNHEY, CDR2 SMNVEV (reference sequence). In nucleotides, the CDR3 is TGTGCCAGCAGTTTAGGGAGGAAGGACGAGCAGTACTTC. Translating gives CASSLGRKDEQYF.

This clone was counted between two and nine times. This sequence joins TRBV14 and TRBJ2-7; a possible D gene is TRBD1 (5 bases). Trimming removed 3 bases from V and 0 bases from J, with 15 bases in between. From germline, CDR1 is SGHDN and CDR2 FVKESK. The CDR3 length is 16 residues. In DNA form, the CDR3 reads TGTGCCAGCAGCCAGACAGCCCGGTGCAGCTCCTACGAGCAGTACTTC. Protein product: CASSQTARCSSYEQYF.

This clone was counted once. The genes are TRBV19 and TRBJ2-1; D ambiguous. V was cut by 3 bases and J by 2 bases, with 5 bases left in between. Looked up from germline, CDR1 is LNHDA and CDR2 is SQIVND (reference sequence). There are 13 residues in the CDR3. The CDR3, as DNA: TGTGCCAGTAGTATCCCCACCTACAATGAGCAGTTCTTC. It yields the protein CASSIPTYNEQFF.

J is TRBJ1-5 and V is TRBV6-1; the D gene is possibly TRBD1 (5 bases). Looked up from germline, CDR1 is MNHNS and CDR2 is SASEGT. This CDR3 spans 18 amino acids. Trimming pared 1 base from V and 0 bases from J, leaving 16 bases between. The CDR3 spells CASSEEVSVGDSNQPQHF. Written as DNA, the CDR3 is TGTGCCAGCAGTGAAGAGGTATCGGTAGGGGATAGCAATCAGCCCCAGCATTTT.

The chain uses TRBV7-9 and TRBJ1-1; D might be TRBD1 (6 bases). V was shortened by 5 bases and J by 3 bases, with 22 bases between the two germline ends. Germline-derived CDR1 and CDR2 are SEHNR and FQNEAQ (reference sequence). This CDR3 is 17 amino acids long. The CDR3 DNA sequence: TGTGCCAGCAGCCCGGCGGGGGCGCAACGGTGGGACACTGAAGCTTTCTTT. This translates into CASSPAGAQRWDTEAFF.

This chain uses TRBV6-5 with TRBJ1-2; the match to TRBD1 covers 9 bases. The germline gives CDR1 MNHEY, CDR2 SVGAGI. The ends lost 5 bases at V and 2 bases at J; junction bases unmatched: 6. The CDR3 consists of 15 residues. The CDR3 loop is CASSRTGTGNYGYTF. DNA of the CDR3: TGTGCCAGCAGTCGGACCGGGACAGGGAACTATGGCTACACCTTC.